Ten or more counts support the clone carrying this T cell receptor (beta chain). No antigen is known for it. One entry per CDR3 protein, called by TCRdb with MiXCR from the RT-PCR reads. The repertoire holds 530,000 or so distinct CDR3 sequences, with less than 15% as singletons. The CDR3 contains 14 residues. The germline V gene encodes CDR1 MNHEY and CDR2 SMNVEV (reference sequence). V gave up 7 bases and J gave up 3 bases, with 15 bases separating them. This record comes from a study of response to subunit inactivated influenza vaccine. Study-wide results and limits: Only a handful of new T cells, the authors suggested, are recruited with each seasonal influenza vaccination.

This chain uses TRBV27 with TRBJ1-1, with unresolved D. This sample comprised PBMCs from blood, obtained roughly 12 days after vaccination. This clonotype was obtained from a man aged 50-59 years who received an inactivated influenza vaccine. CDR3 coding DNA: TGTGCCAGCACCCCTCGGCCGGGTGACACTGAAGCTTTCTTT. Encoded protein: CASTPRPGDTEAFF.